Listed here is a single T cell receptor (beta chain). Its cognate antigen is unknown. The data are from a study of a mutant IDH1 vaccine in newly diagnosed glioma. Across the whole study: Among treated patients, 62.5% were male and around 40% female, and mean age was about 39 years.

Here immunoSEQ multiplex PCR was the method, and the copy in TCRdb shows in-frame clones only, minus some. This sample has 34,000 or so clones, with more than 75% found just once. Time point defined: week 35, safety follow-up. Every single dose of the vaccine, 300 ug of mutant IDH1 20-mer peptide, came with topical imiquimod. The CDR3 spans 17 residues. V is TRBV1 and J is TRBJ1-2; the listed D gene, TRBD1, was not tested against the DNA. TRBV1 is a pseudogene locus. Sequenced here: PBMCs, sampled from a glioma patient whose treatment included an IDH1 peptide vaccine. The TCR comes from a woman aged 40 to 50 with glioma. CDR3 sequence: CTSSQAPTGRRNYGYTF. CDR3 in DNA: TGCACCAGCAGCCAAGCGCCTACAGGGAGACGGAACTATGGCTACACCTTC.